This TCR beta chain stems from a study of cytomegalovirus exposure and HLA in healthy donors. Vbeta (60) and Jbeta (13) primers were used in the PCR. Libraries were prepared by immunoSEQ multiplex PCR; TCRdb keeps only in-frame clonotypes and omits some of them. The sample contains 150,000 or so clones, 81% of which appear only once. Germline V gene data show CDR1 as SGHKS and CDR2 as YYEKEE (reference sequence). The CDR3 has 15 amino acids. The V end lost 4 bases, the J end lost 1 base, and 14 bases lay between the germline ends. The TCR sequence derives from a woman between 18 and 30 years old in good health and CMV-seropositive. Sample: PBMCs. The chain recombines TRBV5-5 with TRBJ1-2, with no clear D. The CDR3 DNA sequence: TGTGCCAGCAGCCCCCCGGGGAGAGATAACTATGGCTACACCTTC. It specifies CASSPPGRDNYGYTF.